The 31 T cell receptor beta chains reported below all come from one sample, sequenced in a study of post-analysis software for immune sequencing data. The library was made from cDNA and included unique molecular identifiers. One entry per CDR3 protein, called by TCRdb with MiXCR from the PCR reads. This sample carries about 200,000 distinct CDR3 sequences, 29% of them seen once, and the ten largest clones take 3.4%. These receptors' targets are unknown. Overall study results and limits: There were five or six TRBV segments more frequent in patients than controls, and TRBV5-6, TRBV5-1 and TRBV20-1 were among them.

Material for sequencing was blood. The receptors here all came from a girl younger than 18 with multiple sclerosis.

At least ten counts were recorded for this clonotype. V usage is TRBV29-1 and J usage is TRBJ1-2; 7 bases match TRBD1. The V gene end was trimmed by 3 bases and the J gene end by 8 bases; junction bases not matched to a gene: 6. The germline V gene has CDR1 SQVTM and CDR2 ANQGSEA. The length of the CDR3 is 12 residues. CDR3 sequence (DNA): TGCAGCGTTGAGAACAGGGGCGAAGGCTACACCTTC. Translated: CSVENRGEGYTF.

CDR3 DNA sequence: TGTGCCAGCAGCTTAACACCAACTAATGAAAAACTGTTTTTT. It is translated as CASSLTPTNEKLFF. The chain recombines TRBV7-9 with TRBJ1-4; D remains ambiguous. With 2 bases removed from V and 0 bases from J, the gap between germline ends came to 4 bases. This CDR3 has 14 residues. CDR1 is SEHNR, CDR2 FQNEAQ, per germline (reference sequence).

The chain carries TRBV5-1 and TRBJ1-1, with a tentative D call TRBD1 (6 bases). Trimming left V 1 base short and J 5 bases short, with 12 bases between. The CDR3 has 14 amino acids. CDR1 is SGHRS, CDR2 YFSETQ, per germline. The CDR3 sequence is CASSLYRGGTEAFF. The CDR3 bases are TGCGCCAGCAGCTTGTATAGGGGGGGAACTGAAGCTTTCTTT.

The V and J genes are TRBV6-2 or TRBV6-3 and TRBJ2-5, with unresolved D. V was trimmed by 6 bases and J by 2 bases, leaving 4 bases between them. From germline, CDR1 is MNHEY and CDR2 SVGEGT. There are 11 residues in the CDR3. The CDR3 spells CASRRQETQYF. The CDR3 coding sequence is TGTGCCAGCAGGCGACAAGAGACCCAGTACTTC.

The J gene is TRBJ2-1, the V gene TRBV5-1, with D maybe TRBD1 (7 bases). The CDR3 is 14 amino acids. Germline CDR1 SGHRS, CDR2 YFSETQ. V was clipped by 2 bases and J by 5 bases, with 11 bases between them. CDR3 region: CASSFSGGHNEQFF. CDR3 in DNA: TGCGCCAGCAGCTTTTCAGGGGGGCACAATGAGCAGTTCTTC.

This clonotype has ten or more counts. This chain uses TRBV29-1 with TRBJ2-4; no firm D call. With 7 bases removed from V and 3 bases from J, the gap between germline ends came to 13 bases. Germline V gene data show CDR1 as SQVTM and CDR2 as ANQGSEA. The CDR3 runs to 13 residues. CDR3 region: CSAPDRVKNIQYF. The CDR3 DNA follows: TGCAGCGCTCCGGATCGTGTCAAAAACATTCAGTACTTC.

This clonotype was recorded many times. The chain links TRBV4-2 to TRBJ2-7, with D possibly being TRBD1 (6 bases). The CDR3 is made up of 14 amino acids. Trimming took off 3 bases at V and 0 bases at J, with 9 bases between the two ends. Germline CDR1 is LGHNA and CDR2 is YNFKEQ. Here the CDR3 DNA reads TGTGCCAGCAGCCAGTTGGACAGCTCCTACGAGCAGTACTTC. Protein product: CASSQLDSSYEQYF.

The rearrangement uses TRBV5-6 and TRBJ1-1, with TRBD1 matching 7 bases. Germline CDR1 and CDR2: SGHDT and YYEEEE. The trim removed 0 bases at V and 0 bases at J, leaving 8 bases unmatched. The CDR3 is 17 amino acids. The CDR3 nucleotides are TGTGCCAGCAGCTTGGCCAGGGGGGGACTAATGAACACTGAAGCTTTCTTT. Residues: CASSLARGGLMNTEAFF.

This chain connects TRBV11-1 to TRBJ2-1; D perhaps matches TRBD1 (6 bases). The V gene's germline CDR1 is SGHAT and CDR2 FQDESV (reference sequence). The CDR3 runs to 16 residues. Deletions cut 5 bases from V and 0 bases from J, with 14 bases between. The CDR3 loop reads CASSPPGESSYNEQFF. The CDR3 coding sequence is TGTGCCAGCAGCCCCCCAGGGGAGAGCTCCTACAATGAGCAGTTCTTC. The whole variable domain, filled in from reference TRBV11-1 and TRBJ2-1, reads EAEVAQSPRYKITEKSQAVAFWCDPISGHATLYWYRQILGQGPELLVQFQDESVVDDSQLPKDRFSAERLKGVDSTLKIQPAELGDSAMYLCASSPPGESSYNEQFFGPGTRLTVL.

This chain connects TRBV28 to TRBJ1-5; D possibly corresponds to TRBD1 (6 bases). This CDR3 comprises 16 residues. V lost 11 bases to trimming and J lost 1 base, with 21 bases between them. The germline V gene encodes CDR1 MDHEN and CDR2 SYDVKM. This chain's CDR3 is CAGTALGGGSNQPQHF. The CDR3 DNA sequence: TGTGCCGGCACCGCTTTGGGGGGCGGGAGCAATCAGCCCCAGCATTTT.

The rearrangement uses TRBV5-1 and TRBJ1-2; D gene ambiguous. The CDR3 runs 14 residues. The germline gives CDR1 SGHRS, CDR2 YFSETQ. Trimming took off 3 bases at V and 1 base at J, with 10 bases between the two ends. CDR3 sequence (DNA): TGCGCCAGCAGCTCCATAGGGAATAACTATGGCTACACCTTC. Residues: CASSSIGNNYGYTF.

This clonotype has just a few counts. Possible read error: a much larger clone is one base away. The gene calls are TRBV29-1 and TRBJ2-1; D assignment may be TRBD1 or TRBD2 (5 bases each). The J call is uncertain, as TRBJ2-7 better fits the DNA end. The CDR3 is made up of 14 amino acids. Germline V gene data show CDR1 as SQVTM and CDR2 as ANQGSEA. CDR3 in amino acids: CSVVGVMAYNEQYF. The CDR3 nucleotides read TGCAGCGTTGTGGGGGTAATGGCCTACAATGAGCAGTACTTC.

This clonotype showed up just a few times. The V gene is TRBV3-1, the J gene TRBJ2-3; 7 nucleotides match TRBD2. The CDR3 covers 17 residues. Trimming cost V 0 bases and J 4 bases; bases outside gene matches: 10. Germline V gene sequence: CDR1 LGHDT, CDR2 YNNKEL (reference sequence). Here the CDR3 reads CASSQDGAGDSPDTQYF. The DNA of the CDR3 is TGTGCCAGCAGCCAAGATGGGGCGGGAGATTCCCCAGATACGCAGTATTTT.

This clonotype was counted a few times. The chain is built from TRBV24-1 and TRBJ2-5; TRBD2 agrees at 7 bases. The ends lost 9 bases at V and 5 bases at J; junction bases unmatched: 14. The CDR3 has 15 residues. The V gene's germline CDR1 is KGHDR and CDR2 SFDVKD. This CDR3 is CATGLVRETQETQYF. Written as DNA, the CDR3 is TGTGCCACCGGACTAGTGCGGGAGACACAGGAGACCCAGTACTTC.

This clonotype was detected many times. The gene calls are TRBV5-1 and TRBJ1-2; 7 bases are a match to TRBD1. Germline V gene lookup returns CDR1 SGHRS and CDR2 YFSETQ. The J segment lost 7 bases and the V segment lost 3 bases, leaving 6 bases of the junction unmatched. This CDR3 is built from 13 residues. CDR3 sequence (DNA): TGCGCCAGCAGCTCAGAGGGGGCGCGTGGCTACACCTTC. Its translation is CASSSEGARGYTF.

Comments on this clonotype: An end of the junction differs from the germline gene, which may be a read error. The chain combines TRBV7-9 with TRBJ1-4; no clear D. This CDR3 region has 13 residues. From germline, CDR1 is SEHNR and CDR2 FQNEAQ (reference sequence). The CDR3 DNA follows: TGTGCCGGCAGCCTACAGCAAAATGAAAAACTGTTTTTT. It translates to CAGSLQQNEKLFF. The full variable domain, rest sourced from reference TRBV7-9 and TRBJ1-4, is DTGVSQNPRHKITKRGQNVTFRCDPISEHNRLYWYRQTLGQGPEFLTYFQNEAQLEKSRLLSDRFSAERPKGSFSTLEIQRTEQGDSAMYLCAGSLQQNEKLFFGSGTQLSVL.

The chain employs TRBV20-1 and TRBJ1-4, with 10 bases lining up with TRBD1. CDR3 size: 13 residues. Germline-derived CDR1 and CDR2 are DFQATT and SNEGSKA (reference sequence). V shed 4 bases, J shed 7 bases, and the junction held 3 bases outside the gene matches. CDR3 protein: CSAIGQGGEKLFF. The CDR3 nucleotides read TGCAGTGCTATCGGACAGGGGGGTGAAAAACTGTTTTTT.

The rearrangement uses TRBV28 and TRBJ2-7; 7 nucleotides match TRBD2. Trimming removed 6 bases from V and 6 bases from J; junction bases left unmatched: 5. CDR1 is MDHEN and CDR2 is SYDVKM in the germline V gene. This CDR3 region has 12 residues. The CDR3 DNA reads as TGTGCCAGCAGCCTGCGGGGGTGCGAGCAGTACTTC. As protein: CASSLRGCEQYF.

J is TRBJ2-7 and V is TRBV20-1; a possible D gene is TRBD2 (6 bases). Germline V gene data show CDR1 as DFQATT and CDR2 as SNEGSKA (reference sequence). The length of the CDR3 is 12 residues. The V and J ends lost 6 bases and 0 bases respectively, with 9 bases between them. CDR3 nucleotides: TGCAGTGCGGCGGGGAGCTCCTACGAGCAGTACTTC. It specifies CSAAGSSYEQYF.

The V call is TRBV5-6, the J call TRBJ1-6; D might be TRBD1 (5 bases). Trimming removed 4 bases from V and 8 bases from J, with 13 bases in between. Germline-derived CDR1 and CDR2 are SGHDT and YYEEEE. This CDR3 comprises 14 residues. The CDR3 coding sequence is TGTGCCAGCAGCGCATCCAGGGAGGATTCACCCCTCCACTTT. It yields the protein CASSASREDSPLHF. The full variable domain, completed using reference TRBV5-6 and TRBJ1-6, is DAGVTQSPTHLIKTRGQQVTLRCSPKSGHDTVSWYQQALGQGPQFIFQYYEEEERQRGNFPDRFSGHQFPNYSSELNVNALLLGDSALYLCASSASREDSPLHFGNGTRLTVT.

This clonotype has just a few counts. The CDR3 protein is CASSEVTGGTGELFF. The CDR3, as DNA: TGTGCCAGCAGTGAAGTGACAGGTGGAACCGGGGAGCTGTTTTTT. This chain links TRBV2 with TRBJ2-2; tentative D call: TRBD1 (6 bases). This CDR3 contains 15 residues. The germline CDR1 and CDR2 sequences are SNHLY and FYNNEI. V lost 1 base to trimming and J lost 5 bases, with 11 bases between them.

Of note for this clonotype: The junction departs from germline at one end; a sequencing error may be responsible. The chain carries TRBV2 and TRBJ1-2; no definite D call. This CDR3 contains 14 residues. Germline V gene data show CDR1 as SNHLY and CDR2 as FYNNEI. The chain's CDR3 is CAGSESVLGYGYTF. Here the CDR3 DNA reads TGTGCCGGCAGTGAGTCAGTTCTTGGCTATGGCTACACCTTC.

This clonotype was recorded only once. J is TRBJ1-2 and V is TRBV18; possibly TRBD1 for D (5 bases). V was trimmed by 3 bases and J by 2 bases, leaving 13 bases between them. The CDR3 length is 15 residues. In germline, CDR1 is KGHSH, CDR2 LQKENI. CDR3 in amino acids: CASSPITGPNYGYTF. DNA for the CDR3: TGTGCCAGCTCACCCATTACAGGACCCAACTATGGCTACACCTTC.

This clonotype was counted ten times or more. V usage is TRBV12-3 or TRBV12-4 and J usage is TRBJ2-5, with a tentative D call TRBD2 (6 bases). The CDR3 is 14 amino acids. The ends were cut back, 6 bases at V and 0 bases at J, with 11 bases in the middle. For the CDR3, the DNA is TGTGCCAGCAGAGCCCGGGACTACCAAGAGACCCAGTACTTC. Protein sequence: CASRARDYQETQYF.

This clonotype came up many times. Compared with germline, one end of the junction differs, possibly owing to a read error. V gene TRBV5-1 combines with J gene TRBJ2-1; 7 positions agree with TRBD1. The CDR3 sequence is 15 residues long. The germline V gene has CDR1 SGHRS and CDR2 YFSETQ. In DNA, the CDR3 is TGTGCCAGCAGCTCGACAGGGTCATCCTACAATGAGCAGTTCTTC. It yields the protein CASSSTGSSYNEQFF.

This sequence joins TRBV10-3 and TRBJ1-5; TRBD1 might be the D (5 bases). Germline V gene lookup returns CDR1 ENHRY and CDR2 SYGVKD. V lost 1 base, J lost 1 base, and 11 bases lay in between. The CDR3 contains 16 residues. CDR3 in amino acids: CAISEYGQSSNQPQHF. The CDR3, as DNA: TGTGCCATCAGTGAGTACGGACAATCGAGCAATCAGCCCCAGCATTTT.

This clonotype has a count of ten or more. V and J are TRBV20-1 and TRBJ2-3; 7 nucleotides line up with TRBD2. The CDR3 contains 18 residues. CDR1 is DFQATT and CDR2 is SNEGSKA in the germline V gene (reference sequence). V lost 4 bases and J lost 0; bases outside the gene matches: 16. The CDR3 spells CSATDPSGGSASTDTQYF. The DNA for the CDR3 is TGCAGTGCTACTGATCCTAGCGGAGGATCAGCAAGCACAGATACGCAGTATTTT.

This chain uses TRBV5-1 with TRBJ1-1; a possible D gene is TRBD1 (6 bases). The CDR3 length is 15 residues. V was clipped by 4 bases and J by 1 base, with 14 bases between them. Germline assignment: CDR1 SGHRS and CDR2 YFSETQ. The DNA of the CDR3 is TGCGCCAGCAGCCAAGGGGGGGGATGGAACACTGAAGCTTTCTTT. Its translation: CASSQGGGWNTEAFF.

The gene calls are TRBV27 and TRBJ2-1, with TRBD2 matching over 11 bases. CDR3 length equals 16 residues. With V trimmed by 5 bases and J by 3 bases, 6 bases remained unmatched. The germline gives CDR1 MNHEY, CDR2 SMNVEV (reference sequence). CDR3 region: CASSLILAGGYNEQFF. The DNA of the CDR3 is TGTGCCAGCAGTCTAATTCTAGCGGGAGGCTACAATGAGCAGTTCTTC.

Ten or more counts support this clonotype. The genes are TRBV20-1 and TRBJ2-1, with TRBD2 identical over 11 bases. The ends lost 3 bases at V and 4 bases at J; junction bases unmatched: 2. In germline, CDR1 is DFQATT, CDR2 SNEGSKA (reference sequence). The CDR3 runs 14 residues. CDR3 bases: TGCAGTGCTAGGGGGACTAGCGGATACAATGAGCAGTTCTTC. This encodes CSARGTSGYNEQFF.

This clonotype was observed a handful of times. This chain links TRBV7-2 with TRBJ2-7, with a weak D call TRBD2 (6 bases). In germline, CDR1 is SGHTA, CDR2 FQGNSA. The CDR3 runs to 13 residues. The V end lost 5 bases, the J end lost 6 bases, and 14 bases lay between the germline ends. The CDR3 loop is CASSQAGRGEQYF. The CDR3, as DNA: TGTGCCAGCAGCCAAGCGGGTCGTGGCGAGCAGTACTTC.